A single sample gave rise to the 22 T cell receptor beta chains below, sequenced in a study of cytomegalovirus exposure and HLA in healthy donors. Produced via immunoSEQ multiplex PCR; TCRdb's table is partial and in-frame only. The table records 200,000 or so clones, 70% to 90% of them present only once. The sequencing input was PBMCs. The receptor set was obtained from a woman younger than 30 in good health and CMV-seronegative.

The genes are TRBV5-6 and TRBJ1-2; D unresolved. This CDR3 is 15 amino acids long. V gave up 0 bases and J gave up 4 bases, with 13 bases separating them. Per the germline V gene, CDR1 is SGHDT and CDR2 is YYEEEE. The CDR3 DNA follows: TGTGCCAGCAGCTTGGTTTGGAGGAACCGCTATGGCTACACCTTC. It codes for CASSLVWRNRYGYTF.

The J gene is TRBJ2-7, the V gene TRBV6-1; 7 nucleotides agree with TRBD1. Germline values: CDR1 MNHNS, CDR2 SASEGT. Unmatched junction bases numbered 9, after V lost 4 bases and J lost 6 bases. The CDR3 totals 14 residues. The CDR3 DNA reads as TGTGCCAGCAGTGCGACAGGGAACGGGGCCGAGCAGTACTTC. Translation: CASSATGNGAEQYF.

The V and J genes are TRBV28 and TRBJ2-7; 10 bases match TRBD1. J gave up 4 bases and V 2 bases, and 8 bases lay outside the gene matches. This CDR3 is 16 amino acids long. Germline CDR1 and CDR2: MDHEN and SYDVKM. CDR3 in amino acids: CASSLDMGQGKYEQYF. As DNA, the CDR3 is TGTGCCAGCAGTTTAGATATGGGACAGGGGAAATACGAGCAGTACTTC.

The CDR3 DNA is TGTGCCAGCAGCTCCTCGACTAGCCGGCCCTACAATGAGCAGTTCTTC. This codes for CASSSSTSRPYNEQFF. This chain links TRBV7-6 with TRBJ2-1, with 7 bases lining up with TRBD2. The trim removed 4 bases at V and 2 bases at J, leaving 8 bases unmatched. Germline-derived CDR1 and CDR2 are SGHVS and FNYEAQ. CDR3 length: 16 amino acids.

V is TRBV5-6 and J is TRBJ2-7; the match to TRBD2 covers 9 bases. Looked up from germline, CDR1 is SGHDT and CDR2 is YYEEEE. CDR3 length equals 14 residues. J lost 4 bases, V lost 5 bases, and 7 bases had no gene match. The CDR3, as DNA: TGTGCCAGCAGACCAGCGGGAGGTACATACGAGCAGTACTTC. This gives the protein CASRPAGGTYEQYF.

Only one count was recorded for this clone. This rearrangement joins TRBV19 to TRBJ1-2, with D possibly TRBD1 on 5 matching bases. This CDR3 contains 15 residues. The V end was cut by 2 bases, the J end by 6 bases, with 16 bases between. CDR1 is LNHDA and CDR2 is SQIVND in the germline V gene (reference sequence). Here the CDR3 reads CASSIRPGRENGYTF. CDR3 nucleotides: TGTGCCAGTAGTATAAGGCCGGGACGGGAGAATGGCTACACCTTC.

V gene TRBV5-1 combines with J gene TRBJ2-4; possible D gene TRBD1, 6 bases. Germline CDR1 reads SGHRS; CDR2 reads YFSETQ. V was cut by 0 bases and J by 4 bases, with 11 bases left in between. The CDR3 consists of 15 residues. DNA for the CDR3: TGCGCCAGCAGCTTGGTGGCAGGGGTAAAAAACATTCAGTACTTC. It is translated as CASSLVAGVKNIQYF. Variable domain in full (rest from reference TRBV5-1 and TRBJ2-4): KAGVTQTPRYLIKTRGQQVTLSCSPISGHRSVSWYQQTPGQGLQFLFEYFSETQRNKGNFPGRFSGRQFSNSRSEMNVSTLELGDSALYLCASSLVAGVKNIQYFGAGTRLSVL.

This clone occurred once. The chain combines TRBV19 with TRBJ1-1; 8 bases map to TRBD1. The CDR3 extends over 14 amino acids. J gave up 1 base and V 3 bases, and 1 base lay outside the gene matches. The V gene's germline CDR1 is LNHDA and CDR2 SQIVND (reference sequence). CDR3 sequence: CASSIDRGNTEAFF. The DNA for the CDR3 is TGTGCCAGTAGTATTGACAGGGGGAACACTGAAGCTTTCTTT. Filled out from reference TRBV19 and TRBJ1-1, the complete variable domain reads DGGITQSPKYLFRKEGQNVTLSCEQNLNHDAMYWYRQDPGQGLRLIYYSQIVNDFQKGDIAEGYSVSREKKESFPLTVTSAQKNPTAFYLCASSIDRGNTEAFFGQGTRLTVV.

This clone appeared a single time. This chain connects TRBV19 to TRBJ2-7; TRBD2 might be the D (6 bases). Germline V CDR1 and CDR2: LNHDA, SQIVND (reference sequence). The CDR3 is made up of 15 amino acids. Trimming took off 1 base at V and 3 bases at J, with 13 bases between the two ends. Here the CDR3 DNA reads TGTGCCAGTAGTATAGCCCAGGGACTGAGCTACGAGCAGTACTTC. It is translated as CASSIAQGLSYEQYF.

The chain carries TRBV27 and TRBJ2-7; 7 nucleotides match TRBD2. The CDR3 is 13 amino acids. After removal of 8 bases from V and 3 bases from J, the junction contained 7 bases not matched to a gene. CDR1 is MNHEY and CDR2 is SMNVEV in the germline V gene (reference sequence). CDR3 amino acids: CASPRDYSYEQYF. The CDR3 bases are TGTGCCAGCCCCCGGGACTATAGCTACGAGCAGTACTTC.

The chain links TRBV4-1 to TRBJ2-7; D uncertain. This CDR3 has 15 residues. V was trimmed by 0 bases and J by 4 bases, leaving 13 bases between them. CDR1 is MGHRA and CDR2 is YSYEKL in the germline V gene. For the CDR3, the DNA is TGCGCCAGCAGCCAAGAGAGCGTCAGTCAATACGAGCAGTACTTC. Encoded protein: CASSQESVSQYEQYF.

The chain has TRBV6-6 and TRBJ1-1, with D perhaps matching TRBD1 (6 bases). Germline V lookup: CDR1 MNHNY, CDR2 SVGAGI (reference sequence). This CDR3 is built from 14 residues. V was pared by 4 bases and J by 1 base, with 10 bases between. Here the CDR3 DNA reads TGTGCCAGCAGTTCGGACAGACGGAACACTGAAGCTTTCTTT. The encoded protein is CASSSDRRNTEAFF.

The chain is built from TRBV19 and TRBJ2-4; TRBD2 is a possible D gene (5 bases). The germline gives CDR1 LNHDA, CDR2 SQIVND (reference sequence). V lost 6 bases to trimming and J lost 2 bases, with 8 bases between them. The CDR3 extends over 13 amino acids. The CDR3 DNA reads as TGTGCCAGTAGGAGGGATTCCAAAAACATTCAGTACTTC. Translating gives CASRRDSKNIQYF.

CDR3 nucleotide sequence: TGTGCCAGCAGTTCCAAGGGACAGGCCACCTACAATGAGCAGTTCTTC. It yields the protein CASSSKGQATYNEQFF. The genes are TRBV28 and TRBJ2-1; the match to TRBD1 covers 8 bases. Per germline, CDR1 MDHEN and CDR2 SYDVKM. The V gene end was trimmed by 4 bases and the J gene end by 2 bases; junction bases not matched to a gene: 7. This CDR3 is built from 16 residues.

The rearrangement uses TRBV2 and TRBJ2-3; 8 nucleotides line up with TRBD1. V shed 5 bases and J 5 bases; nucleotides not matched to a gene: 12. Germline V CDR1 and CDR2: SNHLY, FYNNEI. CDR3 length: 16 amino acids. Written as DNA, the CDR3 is TGTGCCAGCAGTCTTTCTGCAGGGGGCTGGAGAGATACGCAGTATTTT. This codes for CASSLSAGGWRDTQYF.

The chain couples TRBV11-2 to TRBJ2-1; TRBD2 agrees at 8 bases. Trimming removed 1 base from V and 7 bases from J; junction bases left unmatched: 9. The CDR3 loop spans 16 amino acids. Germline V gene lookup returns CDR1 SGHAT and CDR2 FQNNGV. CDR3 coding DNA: TGTGCCAGCAGCTTAGGGCCGGGACTAGGTCGGAATGAGCAGTTCTTC. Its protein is CASSLGPGLGRNEQFF.

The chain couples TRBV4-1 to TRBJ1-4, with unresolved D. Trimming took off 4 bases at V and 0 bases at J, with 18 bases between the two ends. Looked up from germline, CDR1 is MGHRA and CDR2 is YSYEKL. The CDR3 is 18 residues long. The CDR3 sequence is CASSRLAPLQATNEKLFF. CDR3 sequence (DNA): TGCGCCAGCAGCCGCCTAGCCCCCCTTCAGGCAACTAATGAAAAACTGTTTTTT.

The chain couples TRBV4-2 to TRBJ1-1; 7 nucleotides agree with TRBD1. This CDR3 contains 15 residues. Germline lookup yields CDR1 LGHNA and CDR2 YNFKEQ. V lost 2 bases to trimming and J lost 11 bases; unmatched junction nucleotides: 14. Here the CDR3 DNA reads TGTGCCAGCAGCCAAACTTTGACAGGGCATAAAGAGGCTTTCTTT. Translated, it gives CASSQTLTGHKEAFF.

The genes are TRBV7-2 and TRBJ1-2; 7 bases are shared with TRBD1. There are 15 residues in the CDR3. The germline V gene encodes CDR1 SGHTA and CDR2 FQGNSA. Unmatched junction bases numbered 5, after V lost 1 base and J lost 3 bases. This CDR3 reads CASSLDPGGHYGYTF. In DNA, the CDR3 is TGTGCCAGCAGCTTAGATCCAGGGGGTCACTATGGCTACACCTTC.

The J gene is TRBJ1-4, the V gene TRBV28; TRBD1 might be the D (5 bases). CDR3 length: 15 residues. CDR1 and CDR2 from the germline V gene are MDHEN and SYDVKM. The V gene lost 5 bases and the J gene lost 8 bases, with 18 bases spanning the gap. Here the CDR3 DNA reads TGTGCCAGCAGTCCGCCGACAGTGGAATACGAAAAACTGTTTTTT. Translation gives CASSPPTVEYEKLFF.

This chain's CDR3 is CASSYRLQGLETQYF. DNA of the CDR3: TGTGCCAGCAGTTATCGACTCCAGGGTTTGGAGACCCAGTACTTC. J is TRBJ2-5 and V is TRBV27, with D perhaps matching TRBD1 (5 bases). CDR3 length: 15 residues. Trimming took 4 bases from V and 5 from J, leaving 17 bases between them. The germline V gene encodes CDR1 MNHEY and CDR2 SMNVEV (reference sequence).

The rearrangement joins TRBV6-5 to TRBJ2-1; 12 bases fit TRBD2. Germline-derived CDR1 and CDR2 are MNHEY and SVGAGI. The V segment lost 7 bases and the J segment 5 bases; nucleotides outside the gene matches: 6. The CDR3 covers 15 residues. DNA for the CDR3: TGTGCCAGCACCCAAAGACTAGCGGGAGACAATGAGCAGTTCTTC. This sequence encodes CASTQRLAGDNEQFF.